This T cell receptor (beta chain) was retrieved from a study of Graves' ophthalmopathy and Graves' hyperthyroidism. The overall study: The blood sample was drawn at first diagnosis and before any treatment. Study results and limitations: Between ophthalmopathy and stable hyperthyroidism, a 13-signature model drew a separation with nearly 90% sensitivity and less than 83% specificity. Blood also held most thyroid clonotypes expanded above 0.001 frequency.

Additional autoimmune diseases, uncontrolled infections, pregnancy or lactation disqualified patients. The CDR3 length is 15 residues. The germline CDR1 and CDR2 sequences are DFQATT and SNEGSKA (reference sequence). V was cut by 6 bases and J by 6 bases, with 18 bases left in between. On this clonotype: The target antigen is unknown.

Amplification of the TCR beta CDR3 regions used RNA transcripts (as template). First-round RT-PCR relied on HTBI primers, and a second-round multiplex PCR came next. TCRdb re-called the multiplex PCR reads with MiXCR, one entry per CDR3 protein. The sample includes hundreds of thousands of distinct CDR3 sequences, 20% to 25% of them seen just once. The receptor was isolated from a woman aged 18-35 years with stable Graves' hyperthyroidism. Some clones in this sample may be carry-over from other donors' samples. The rearrangement links TRBV20-1 to TRBJ1-6; no clear D. Sequenced material: peripheral blood. CDR3 in amino acids: CSAEPNRGINSPLHF. Written as DNA, the CDR3 is TGCAGTGCCGAACCTAACAGAGGCATTAATTCACCCCTCCACTTT.